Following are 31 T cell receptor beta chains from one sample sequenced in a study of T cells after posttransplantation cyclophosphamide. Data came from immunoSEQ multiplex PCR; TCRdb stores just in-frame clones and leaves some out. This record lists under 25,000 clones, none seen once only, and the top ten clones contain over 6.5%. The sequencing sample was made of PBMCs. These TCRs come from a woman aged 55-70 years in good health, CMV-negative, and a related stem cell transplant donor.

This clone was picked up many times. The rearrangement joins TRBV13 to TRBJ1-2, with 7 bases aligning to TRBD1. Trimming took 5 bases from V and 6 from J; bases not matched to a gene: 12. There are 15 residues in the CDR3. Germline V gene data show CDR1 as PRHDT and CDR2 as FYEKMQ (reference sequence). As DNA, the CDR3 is TGTGCCAGCAGCAGCGACCCGGGACAGAGAGATGGCTACACCTTC. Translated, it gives CASSSDPGQRDGYTF.

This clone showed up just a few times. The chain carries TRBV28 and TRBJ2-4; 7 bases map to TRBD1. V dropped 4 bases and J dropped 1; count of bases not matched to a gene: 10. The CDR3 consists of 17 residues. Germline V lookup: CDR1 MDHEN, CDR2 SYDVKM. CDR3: CASSSNHRGLAKNIQYF. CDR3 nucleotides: TGTGCCAGCAGTTCGAATCACAGGGGCCTGGCCAAAAACATTCAGTACTTC.

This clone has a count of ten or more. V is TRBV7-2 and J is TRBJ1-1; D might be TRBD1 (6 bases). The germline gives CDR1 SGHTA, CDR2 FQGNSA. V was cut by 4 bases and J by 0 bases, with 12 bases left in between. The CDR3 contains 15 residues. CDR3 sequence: CASSSRQGMNTEAFF. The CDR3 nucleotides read TGTGCCAGCAGCTCCCGGCAGGGGATGAACACTGAAGCTTTCTTT.

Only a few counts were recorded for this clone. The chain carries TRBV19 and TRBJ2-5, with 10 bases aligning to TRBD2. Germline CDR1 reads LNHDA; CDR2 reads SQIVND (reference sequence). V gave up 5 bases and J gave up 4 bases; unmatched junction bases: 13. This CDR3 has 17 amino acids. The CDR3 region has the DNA TGTGCCAGTAGTGCCCTATTAATTTCTAGCGGGGGAGAGACCCAGTACTTC. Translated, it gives CASSALLISSGGETQYF. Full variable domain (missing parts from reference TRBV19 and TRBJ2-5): DGGITQSPKYLFRKEGQNVTLSCEQNLNHDAMYWYRQDPGQGLRLIYYSQIVNDFQKGDIAEGYSVSREKKESFPLTVTSAQKNPTAFYLCASSALLISSGGETQYFGPGTRLLVL.

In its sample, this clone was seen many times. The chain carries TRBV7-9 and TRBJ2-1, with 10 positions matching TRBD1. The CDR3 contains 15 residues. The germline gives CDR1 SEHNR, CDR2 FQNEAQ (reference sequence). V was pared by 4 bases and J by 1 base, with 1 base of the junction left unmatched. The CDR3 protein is CASSSDRGSYNEQFF. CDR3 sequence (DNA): TGTGCCAGCAGCTCGGACAGGGGGTCCTACAATGAGCAGTTCTTC.

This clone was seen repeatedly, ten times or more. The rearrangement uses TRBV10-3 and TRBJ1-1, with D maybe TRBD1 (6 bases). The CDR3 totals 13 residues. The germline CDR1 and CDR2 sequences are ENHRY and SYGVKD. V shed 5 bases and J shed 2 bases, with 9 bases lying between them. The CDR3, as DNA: TGTGCCATCAGTCGACAGGTTAACACTGAAGCTTTCTTT. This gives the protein CAISRQVNTEAFF.

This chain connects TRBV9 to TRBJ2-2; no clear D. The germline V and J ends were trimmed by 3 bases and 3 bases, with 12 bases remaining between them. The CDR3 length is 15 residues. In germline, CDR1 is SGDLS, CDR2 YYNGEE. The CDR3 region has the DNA TGTGCCAGCAGCGCCCTCCTGACACACACCGGGGAGCTGTTTTTT. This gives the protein CASSALLTHTGELFF.

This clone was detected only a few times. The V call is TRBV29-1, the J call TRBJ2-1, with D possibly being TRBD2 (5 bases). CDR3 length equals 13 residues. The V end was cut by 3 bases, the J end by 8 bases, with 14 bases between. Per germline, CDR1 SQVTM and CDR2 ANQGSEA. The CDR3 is CSVERAMVDEQFF. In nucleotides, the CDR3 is TGCAGCGTTGAGAGGGCCATGGTCGATGAGCAGTTCTTC.

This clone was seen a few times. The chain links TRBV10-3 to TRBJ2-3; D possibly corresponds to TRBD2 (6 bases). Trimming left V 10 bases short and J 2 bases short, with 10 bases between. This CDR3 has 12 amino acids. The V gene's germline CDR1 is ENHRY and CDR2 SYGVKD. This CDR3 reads CATSGVTDTQYF. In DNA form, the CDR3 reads TGTGCCACCTCGGGGGTCACAGATACGCAGTATTTT.

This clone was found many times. CDR3: CASRTPYRGEKLFF. The CDR3 DNA is TGTGCCAGCAGAACCCCTTATAGGGGGGAAAAACTGTTTTTT. This chain joins TRBV28 and TRBJ1-4, with TRBD1 as a possible D gene (6 bases). The V end was cut by 6 bases, the J end by 8 bases, with 16 bases between. This CDR3 comprises 14 residues. CDR1 and CDR2 from the germline V gene are MDHEN and SYDVKM.

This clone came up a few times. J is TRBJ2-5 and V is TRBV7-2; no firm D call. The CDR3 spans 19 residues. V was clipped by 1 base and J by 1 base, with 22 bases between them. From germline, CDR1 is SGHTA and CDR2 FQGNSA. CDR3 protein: CASSLDYSSGWLRQETQYF. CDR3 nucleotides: TGTGCCAGCAGCTTAGATTATTCGTCAGGATGGCTCCGCCAAGAGACCCAGTACTTC. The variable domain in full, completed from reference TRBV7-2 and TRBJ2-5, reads GAGVSQSPSNKVTEKGKDVELRCDPISGHTALYWYRQSLGQGLEFLIYFQGNSAPDKSGLPSDRFSAERTGGSVSTLTIQRTQQEDSAVYLCASSLDYSSGWLRQETQYFGPGTRLLVL.

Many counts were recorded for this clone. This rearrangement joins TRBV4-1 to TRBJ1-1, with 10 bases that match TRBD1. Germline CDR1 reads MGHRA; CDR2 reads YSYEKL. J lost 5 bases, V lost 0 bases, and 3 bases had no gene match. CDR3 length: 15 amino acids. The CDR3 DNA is TGCGCCAGCAGCCAAGACCCGGACAGGGGGACTGAAGCTTTCTTT. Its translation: CASSQDPDRGTEAFF.

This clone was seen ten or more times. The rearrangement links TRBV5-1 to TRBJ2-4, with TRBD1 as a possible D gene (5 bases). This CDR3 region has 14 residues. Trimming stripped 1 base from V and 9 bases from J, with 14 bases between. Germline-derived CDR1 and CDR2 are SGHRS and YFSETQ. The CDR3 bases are TGCGCCAGCAGCTTGATAAGGGGTTTGAGCATTCAGTACTTC. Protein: CASSLIRGLSIQYF. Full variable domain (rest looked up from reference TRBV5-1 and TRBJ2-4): KAGVTQTPRYLIKTRGQQVTLSCSPISGHRSVSWYQQTPGQGLQFLFEYFSETQRNKGNFPGRFSGRQFSNSRSEMNVSTLELGDSALYLCASSLIRGLSIQYFGAGTRLSVL.

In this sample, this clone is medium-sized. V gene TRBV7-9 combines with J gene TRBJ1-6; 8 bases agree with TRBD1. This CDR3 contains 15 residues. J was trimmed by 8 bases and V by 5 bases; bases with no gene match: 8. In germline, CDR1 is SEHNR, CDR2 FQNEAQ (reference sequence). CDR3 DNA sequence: TGTGCCAGCAGCGCGACAGGGGCCGGAGATTCACCCCTCCACTTT. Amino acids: CASSATGAGDSPLHF.

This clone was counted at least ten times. DNA for the CDR3: TGCGCCAGCAGCTTGGTCGGGAAGAATGAAAAACTGTTTTTT. Translating it yields CASSLVGKNEKLFF. This chain connects TRBV5-1 to TRBJ1-4; no reliable D call. CDR1 and CDR2 from the germline V gene are SGHRS and YFSETQ. Trimming took 0 bases from V and 5 from J, leaving 8 bases between them. CDR3 length: 14 amino acids.

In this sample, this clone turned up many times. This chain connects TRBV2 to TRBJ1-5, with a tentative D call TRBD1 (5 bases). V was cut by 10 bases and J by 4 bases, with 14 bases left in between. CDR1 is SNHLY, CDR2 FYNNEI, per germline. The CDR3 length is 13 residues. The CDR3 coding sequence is TGTGCCATCGGCGGTAACAGGAATCAGCCCCAGCATTTT. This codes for CAIGGNRNQPQHF.

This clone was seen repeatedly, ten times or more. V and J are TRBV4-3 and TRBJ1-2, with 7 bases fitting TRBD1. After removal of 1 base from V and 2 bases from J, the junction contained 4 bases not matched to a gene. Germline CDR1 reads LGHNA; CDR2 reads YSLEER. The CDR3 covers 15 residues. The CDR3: CASSQARGQNYGYTF. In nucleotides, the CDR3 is TGCGCCAGCAGCCAAGCGAGGGGACAGAACTATGGCTACACCTTC.

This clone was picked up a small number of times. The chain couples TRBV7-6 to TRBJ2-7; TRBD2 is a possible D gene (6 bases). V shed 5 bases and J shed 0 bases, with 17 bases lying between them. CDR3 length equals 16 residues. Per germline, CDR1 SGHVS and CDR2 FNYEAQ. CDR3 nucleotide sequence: TGTGCCAGCAGCCCTAAGTTTAGCGGAGCCTCCTACGAGCAGTACTTC. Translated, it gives CASSPKFSGASYEQYF.

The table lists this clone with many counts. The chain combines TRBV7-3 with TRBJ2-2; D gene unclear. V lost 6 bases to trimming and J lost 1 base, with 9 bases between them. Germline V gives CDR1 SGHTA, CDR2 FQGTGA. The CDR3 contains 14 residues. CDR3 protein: CASRSPGNTGELFF. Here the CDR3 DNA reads TGTGCCAGCAGGTCCCCAGGGAACACCGGGGAGCTGTTTTTT.

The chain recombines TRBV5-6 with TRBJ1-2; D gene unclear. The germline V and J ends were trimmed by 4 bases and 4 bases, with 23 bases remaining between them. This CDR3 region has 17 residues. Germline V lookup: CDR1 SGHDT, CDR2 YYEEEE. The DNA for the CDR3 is TGTGCCAGCAGCCTGGCCCCATTAGGAGGTGGGTTCTATGGCTACACCTTC. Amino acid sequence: CASSLAPLGGGFYGYTF.

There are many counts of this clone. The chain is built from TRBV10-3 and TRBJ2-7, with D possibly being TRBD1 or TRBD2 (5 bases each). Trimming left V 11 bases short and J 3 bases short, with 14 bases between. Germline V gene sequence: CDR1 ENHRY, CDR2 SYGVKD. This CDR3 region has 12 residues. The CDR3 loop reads CASRGRDYEQYV. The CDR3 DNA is TGTGCCTCAAGGGGACGGGACTACGAGCAGTACGTC.

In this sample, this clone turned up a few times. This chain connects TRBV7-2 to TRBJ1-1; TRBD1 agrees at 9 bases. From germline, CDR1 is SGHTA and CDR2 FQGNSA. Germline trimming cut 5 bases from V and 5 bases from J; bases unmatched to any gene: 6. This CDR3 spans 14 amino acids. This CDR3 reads CASSNRGRRTEAFF. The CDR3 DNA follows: TGTGCCAGCAGCAACAGGGGGCGCAGGACTGAAGCTTTCTTT.

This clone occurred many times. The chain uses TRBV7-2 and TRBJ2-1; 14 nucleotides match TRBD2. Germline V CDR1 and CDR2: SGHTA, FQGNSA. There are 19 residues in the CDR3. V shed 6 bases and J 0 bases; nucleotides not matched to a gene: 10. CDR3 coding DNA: TGTGCCAGCAGTCCCGGGACTAGCGGGGGCTTAAGCTCCTACAATGAGCAGTTCTTC. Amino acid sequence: CASSPGTSGGLSSYNEQFF. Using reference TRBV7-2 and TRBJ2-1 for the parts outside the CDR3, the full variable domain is GAGVSQSPSNKVTEKGKDVELRCDPISGHTALYWYRQSLGQGLEFLIYFQGNSAPDKSGLPSDRFSAERTGGSVSTLTIQRTQQEDSAVYLCASSPGTSGGLSSYNEQFFGPGTRLTVL.

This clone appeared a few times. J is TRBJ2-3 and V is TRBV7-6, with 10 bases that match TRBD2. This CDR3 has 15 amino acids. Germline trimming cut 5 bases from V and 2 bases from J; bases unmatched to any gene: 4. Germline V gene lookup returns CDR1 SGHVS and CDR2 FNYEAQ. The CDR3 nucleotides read TGTGCCAGCAGCCAACTAGCGGGGTCCACAGATACGCAGTATTTT. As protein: CASSQLAGSTDTQYF.

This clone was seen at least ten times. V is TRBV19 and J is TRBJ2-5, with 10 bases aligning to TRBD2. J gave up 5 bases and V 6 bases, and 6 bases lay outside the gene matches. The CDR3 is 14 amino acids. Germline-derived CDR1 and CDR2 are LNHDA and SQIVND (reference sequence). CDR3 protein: CASRTPSGGETQYF. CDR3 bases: TGTGCCAGTAGGACTCCTAGCGGGGGTGAGACCCAGTACTTC.

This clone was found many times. CDR3 DNA sequence: TGTGCCAGCAGTTGGGGTCAGGGCTATGGCTACACCTTC. This gives the protein CASSWGQGYGYTF. The chain combines TRBV6-5 with TRBJ1-2, with D perhaps TRBD1 (5 bases). Per the germline V gene, CDR1 is MNHEY and CDR2 is SVGAGI. This CDR3 spans 13 amino acids. V was clipped by 4 bases and J by 4 bases, with 10 bases between them.

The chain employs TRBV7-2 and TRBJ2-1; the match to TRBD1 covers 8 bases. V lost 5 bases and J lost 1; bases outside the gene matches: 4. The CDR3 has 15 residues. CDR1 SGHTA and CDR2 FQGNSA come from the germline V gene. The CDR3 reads CASSAQGASYNEQFF. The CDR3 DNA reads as TGTGCCAGCAGCGCCCAGGGGGCGTCCTACAATGAGCAGTTCTTC.

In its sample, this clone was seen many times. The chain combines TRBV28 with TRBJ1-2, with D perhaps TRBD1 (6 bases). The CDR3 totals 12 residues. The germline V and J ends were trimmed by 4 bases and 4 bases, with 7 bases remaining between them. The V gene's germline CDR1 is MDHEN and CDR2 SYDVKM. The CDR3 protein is CASSSGAYGYTF. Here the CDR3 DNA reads TGTGCCAGCAGTTCAGGGGCCTATGGCTACACCTTC.

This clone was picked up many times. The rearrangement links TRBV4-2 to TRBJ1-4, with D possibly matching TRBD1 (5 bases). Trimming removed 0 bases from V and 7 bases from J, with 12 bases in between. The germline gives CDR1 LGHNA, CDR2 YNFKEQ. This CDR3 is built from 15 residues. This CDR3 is CASSQERGIGEKLFF. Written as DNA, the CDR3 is TGTGCCAGCAGCCAAGAAAGGGGTATCGGTGAAAAACTGTTTTTT.

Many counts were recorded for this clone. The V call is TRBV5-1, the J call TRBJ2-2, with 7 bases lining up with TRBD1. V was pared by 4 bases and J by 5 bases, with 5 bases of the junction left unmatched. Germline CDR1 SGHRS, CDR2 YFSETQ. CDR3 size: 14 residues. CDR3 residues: CASSIYRGTGELFF. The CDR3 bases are TGCGCCAGCAGCATTTACAGGGGAACCGGGGAGCTGTTTTTT.

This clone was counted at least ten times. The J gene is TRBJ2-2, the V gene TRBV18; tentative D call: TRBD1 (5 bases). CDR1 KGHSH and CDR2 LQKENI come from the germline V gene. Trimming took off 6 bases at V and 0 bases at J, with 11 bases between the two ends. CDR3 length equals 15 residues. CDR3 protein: CASSEATANTGELFF. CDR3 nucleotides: TGTGCCAGCTCGGAAGCGACAGCGAACACCGGGGAGCTGTTTTTT.